The next 9 T cell receptor beta chains were all read from a single sample in a study of T-cell reconstitution after alpha-beta-depleted transplantation in children. The TCRbeta library was prepared with unique molecular identifiers. Each CDR3 protein gets one entry after TCRdb re-called the PCR reads with MiXCR. The sample records about 540,000 distinct CDR3 sequences, 25% to 30% being singletons. This sample comprised PBMCs, obtained before TCRalphabeta/CD19-depleted stem cell transplant. The receptors stem from a boy in the first two years of life with Wiskott-Aldrich syndrome, due to receive a stem cell transplant.

This rearrangement joins TRBV10-1 to TRBJ1-1; D unclear. The CDR3 is 13 amino acids. Trimming shortened V by 6 bases and J by 3 bases, and 11 bases separated the two germline ends. The germline V gene encodes CDR1 WNHNN and CDR2 SYGVQD (reference sequence). The CDR3 coding sequence is TGCGCCAGCAGGAGGCTCCCGGACACTGAAGCTTTCTTT. Translation: CASRRLPDTEAFF.

This chain joins TRBV20-1 and TRBJ2-1; 8 bases are a match to TRBD2. Germline lookup yields CDR1 DFQATT and CDR2 SNEGSKA (reference sequence). This CDR3 is built from 13 residues. Trimming removed 3 bases from V and 4 bases from J; junction bases left unmatched: 2. The CDR3 sequence: CSASQRGYNEQFF. The CDR3 nucleotides read TGCAGTGCTAGTCAGCGGGGGTACAATGAGCAGTTCTTC.

The rearrangement uses TRBV27 and TRBJ2-1; D ambiguous. CDR1 MNHEY and CDR2 SMNVEV come from the germline V gene (reference sequence). V gave up 0 bases and J gave up 4 bases, with 7 bases separating them. The CDR3 has 14 amino acids. The CDR3 sequence is CASSLSWQYNEQFF. The DNA of the CDR3 is TGTGCCAGCAGTTTATCGTGGCAGTACAATGAGCAGTTCTTC.

This rearrangement joins TRBV29-1 to TRBJ1-1; D perhaps matches TRBD1 (6 bases). Trimming removed 7 bases from V and 4 bases from J, with 16 bases in between. This CDR3 is 13 amino acids long. Germline V lookup: CDR1 SQVTM, CDR2 ANQGSEA. CDR3 DNA: TGCAGCGCACCACAGGGTTGGGGCACTGAAGCTTTCTTT. It translates to CSAPQGWGTEAFF.

This clonotype was seen only a few times. The chain joins TRBV20-1 to TRBJ1-2; D is possibly TRBD1 (5 bases). V gave up 4 bases and J gave up 4 bases, with 16 bases separating them. This CDR3 is built from 14 residues. The germline gives CDR1 DFQATT, CDR2 SNEGSKA (reference sequence). The CDR3 region has the DNA TGCAGTGCTACCCGGGACCGCGGCCCCTATGGCTACACCTTC. It yields the protein CSATRDRGPYGYTF.

This clonotype was counted a few times. V usage is TRBV5-1 and J usage is TRBJ2-1, with D unresolved. The CDR3 loop spans 17 amino acids. Germline V gene lookup returns CDR1 SGHRS and CDR2 YFSETQ. With 0 bases removed from V and 0 bases from J, the gap between germline ends came to 13 bases. The CDR3 bases are TGCGCCAGCAGCTTGGCTATAGGCTCTAGCTCCTACAATGAGCAGTTCTTC. Its translation: CASSLAIGSSSYNEQFF.

This clonotype was seen only a few times. The CDR3 is CASRSGRGFYEQYF. The CDR3 DNA follows: TGTGCCAGCAGGTCCGGCAGGGGTTTCTACGAGCAGTACTTC. The chain carries TRBV28 and TRBJ2-7; a weak D match, TRBD1 (6 bases). V was clipped by 6 bases and J by 3 bases, with 15 bases between them. The CDR3 spans 14 residues. Per the germline V gene, CDR1 is MDHEN and CDR2 is SYDVKM.

This clonotype was seen a handful of times. The chain couples TRBV28 to TRBJ2-1; D gene unclear. This CDR3 contains 14 residues. The V end lost 6 bases, the J end lost 6 bases, and 15 bases lay between the germline ends. Looked up from germline, CDR1 is MDHEN and CDR2 is SYDVKM. The DNA of the CDR3 is TGTGCCAGCAGCCCCATGAAGCGACCCAATGAGCAGTTCTTC. Translating it yields CASSPMKRPNEQFF.

This clonotype occurred a few times. The chain uses TRBV27 and TRBJ2-7, with TRBD1 matching 8 bases. Germline V gene sequence: CDR1 MNHEY, CDR2 SMNVEV (reference sequence). Unmatched junction bases numbered 1, after V lost 6 bases and J lost 3 bases. The CDR3 is 12 amino acids. Here the CDR3 DNA reads TGTGCCAGCAGGGACAGGGACTACGAGCAGTACTTC. It translates to CASRDRDYEQYF.